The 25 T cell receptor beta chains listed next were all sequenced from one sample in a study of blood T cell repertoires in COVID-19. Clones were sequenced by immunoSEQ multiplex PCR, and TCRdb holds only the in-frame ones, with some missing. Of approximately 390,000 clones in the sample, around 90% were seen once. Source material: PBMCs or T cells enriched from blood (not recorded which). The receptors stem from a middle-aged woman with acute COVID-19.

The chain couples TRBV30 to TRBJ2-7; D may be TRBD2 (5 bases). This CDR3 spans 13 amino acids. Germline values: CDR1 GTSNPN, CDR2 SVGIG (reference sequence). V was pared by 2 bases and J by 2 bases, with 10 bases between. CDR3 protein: CAWSYRRTYEQYF. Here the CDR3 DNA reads TGTGCCTGGAGTTATAGGAGGACCTACGAGCAGTACTTC.

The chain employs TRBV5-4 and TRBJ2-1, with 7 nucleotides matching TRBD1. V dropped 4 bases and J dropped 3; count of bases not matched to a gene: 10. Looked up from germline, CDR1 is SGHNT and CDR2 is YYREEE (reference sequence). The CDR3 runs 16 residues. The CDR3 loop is CASSRKWTGLYNEQFF. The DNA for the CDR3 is TGTGCCAGCAGCAGAAAATGGACAGGACTCTACAATGAGCAGTTCTTC.

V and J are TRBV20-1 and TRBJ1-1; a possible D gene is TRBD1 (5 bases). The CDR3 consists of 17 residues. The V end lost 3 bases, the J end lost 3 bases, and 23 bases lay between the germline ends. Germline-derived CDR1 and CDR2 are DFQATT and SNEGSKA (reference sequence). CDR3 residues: CSASRRFRGPADTEAFF. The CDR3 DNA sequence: TGCAGTGCTAGTAGGCGGTTTAGGGGCCCCGCAGACACTGAAGCTTTCTTT.

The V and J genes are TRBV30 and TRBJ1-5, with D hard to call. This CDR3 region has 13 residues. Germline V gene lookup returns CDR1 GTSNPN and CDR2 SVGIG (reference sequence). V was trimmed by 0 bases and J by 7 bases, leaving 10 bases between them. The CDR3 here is CAWSVHGEQPQHF. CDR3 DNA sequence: TGTGCCTGGAGTGTACATGGGGAGCAGCCCCAGCATTTT.

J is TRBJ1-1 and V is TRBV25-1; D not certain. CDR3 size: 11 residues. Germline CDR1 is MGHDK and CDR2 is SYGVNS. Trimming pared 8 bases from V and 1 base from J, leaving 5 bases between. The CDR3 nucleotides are TGTGCCAGCGGAGGGAACACTGAAGCTTTCTTT. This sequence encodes CASGGNTEAFF.

CDR3 in DNA: TGTGCCAGCAGTTTGGACTGGACAGGGGGAAGTGGCTATGGCTACACCTTC. It translates to CASSLDWTGGSGYGYTF. This rearrangement joins TRBV27 to TRBJ1-2; 10 nucleotides align to TRBD1. The CDR3 has 17 residues. Per germline, CDR1 MNHEY and CDR2 SMNVEV (reference sequence). J was trimmed by 4 bases and V by 3 bases; bases with no gene match: 11.

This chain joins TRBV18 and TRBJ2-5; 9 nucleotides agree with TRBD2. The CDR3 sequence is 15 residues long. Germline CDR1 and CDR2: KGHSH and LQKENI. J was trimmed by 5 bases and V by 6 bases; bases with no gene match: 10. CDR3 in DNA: TGTGCCAGCTCTCTCAGCGGGGGGCGTGCGGAGACCCAGTACTTC. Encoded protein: CASSLSGGRAETQYF.

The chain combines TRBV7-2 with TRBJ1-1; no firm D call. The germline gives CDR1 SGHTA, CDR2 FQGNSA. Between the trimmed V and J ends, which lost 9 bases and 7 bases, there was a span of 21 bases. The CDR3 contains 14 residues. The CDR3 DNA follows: TGTGCCAGTAACCTTGAACAAATAGCCCTTGAAGCTTTCTTT. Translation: CASNLEQIALEAFF.

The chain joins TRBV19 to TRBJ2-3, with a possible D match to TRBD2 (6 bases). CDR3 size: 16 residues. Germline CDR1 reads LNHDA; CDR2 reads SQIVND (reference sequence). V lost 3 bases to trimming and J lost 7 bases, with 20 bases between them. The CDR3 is CASSILFLTSQHTQYF. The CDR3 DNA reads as TGTGCCAGTAGTATTCTTTTCTTGACTAGTCAGCATACGCAGTATTTT.

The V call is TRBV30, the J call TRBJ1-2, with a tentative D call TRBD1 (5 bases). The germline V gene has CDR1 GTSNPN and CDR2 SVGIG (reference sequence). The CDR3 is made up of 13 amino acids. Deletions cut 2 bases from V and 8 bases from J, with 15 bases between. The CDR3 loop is CAWSLIGAGGYTF. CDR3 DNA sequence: TGTGCCTGGAGTTTGATTGGGGCTGGCGGCTACACCTTC.

CDR3 DNA: TGTGCCAGCAGGTATGATGGGAGGAACACTGAAGCTTTCTTT. Translating gives CASRYDGRNTEAFF. The rearrangement joins TRBV2 to TRBJ1-1; D is uncertain. The V gene's germline CDR1 is SNHLY and CDR2 FYNNEI. The CDR3 is 14 amino acids. The V end was cut by 6 bases, the J end by 1 base, with 12 bases between.

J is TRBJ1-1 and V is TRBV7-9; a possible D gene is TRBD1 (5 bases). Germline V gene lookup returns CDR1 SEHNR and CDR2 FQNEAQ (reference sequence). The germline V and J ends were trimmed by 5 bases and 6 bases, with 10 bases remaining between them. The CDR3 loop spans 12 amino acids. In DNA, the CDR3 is TGTGCCAGCAGCAATTACAGGTCTGAAGCTTTCTTT. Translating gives CASSNYRSEAFF.

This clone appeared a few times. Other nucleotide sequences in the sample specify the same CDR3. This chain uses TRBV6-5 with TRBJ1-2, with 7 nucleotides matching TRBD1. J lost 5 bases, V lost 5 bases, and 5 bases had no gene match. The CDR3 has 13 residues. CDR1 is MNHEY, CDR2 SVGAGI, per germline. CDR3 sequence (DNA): TGTGCCAGCAGTCGGGACAGCAATTATGGCTACACCTTC. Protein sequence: CASSRDSNYGYTF.

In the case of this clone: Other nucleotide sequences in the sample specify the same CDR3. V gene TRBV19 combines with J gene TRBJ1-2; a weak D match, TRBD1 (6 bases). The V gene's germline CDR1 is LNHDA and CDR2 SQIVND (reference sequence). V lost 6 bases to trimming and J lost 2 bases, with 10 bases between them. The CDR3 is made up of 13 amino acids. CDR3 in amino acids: CASSPGGNYGYTF. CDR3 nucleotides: TGTGCCAGTAGCCCGGGGGGCAACTATGGCTACACCTTC.

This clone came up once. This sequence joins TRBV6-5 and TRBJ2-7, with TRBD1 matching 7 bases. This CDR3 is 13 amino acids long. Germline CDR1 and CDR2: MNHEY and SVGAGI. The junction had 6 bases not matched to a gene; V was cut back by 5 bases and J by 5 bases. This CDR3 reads CASSKGQIHEQYF. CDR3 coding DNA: TGTGCCAGCAGTAAGGGACAGATCCACGAGCAGTACTTC.

CDR3 protein: CASSVLAGVPYNEQFF. The CDR3 region has the DNA TGTGCCAGCAGTGTATTAGCGGGGGTCCCCTACAATGAGCAGTTCTTC. The chain links TRBV6-1 to TRBJ2-1, with TRBD2 matching 9 bases. Trimming took 4 bases from V and 2 from J; bases not matched to a gene: 6. CDR1 MNHNS and CDR2 SASEGT come from the germline V gene. This CDR3 is built from 16 residues.

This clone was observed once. The DNA of the CDR3 is TGTGCCAGCAGCGCGTTGTCAGGGGCCGACTACGAGCAGTACTTC. Translating it yields CASSALSGADYEQYF. The rearrangement links TRBV11-2 to TRBJ2-7; maybe TRBD1 (6 bases). CDR3 length equals 15 residues. Looked up from germline, CDR1 is SGHAT and CDR2 is FQNNGV. Trimming stripped 5 bases from V and 3 bases from J, with 17 bases between. The full variable domain, rest sourced from reference TRBV11-2 and TRBJ2-7, is EAGVAQSPRYKIIEKRQSVAFWCNPISGHATLYWYQQILGQGPKLLIQFQNNGVVDDSQLPKDRFSAERLKGVDSTLKIQPAKLEDSAVYLCASSALSGADYEQYFGPGTRLTVT.

This chain's CDR3 is CASTVGGSGEQYF. The CDR3 DNA sequence: TGCGCCAGCACGGTAGGGGGTTCGGGCGAGCAGTACTTC. J is TRBJ2-7 and V is TRBV5-1; tentatively, D is TRBD1 (6 bases). V dropped 6 bases and J dropped 6 bases, with 16 bases sitting between them. Looked up from germline, CDR1 is SGHRS and CDR2 is YFSETQ. The CDR3 covers 13 residues.

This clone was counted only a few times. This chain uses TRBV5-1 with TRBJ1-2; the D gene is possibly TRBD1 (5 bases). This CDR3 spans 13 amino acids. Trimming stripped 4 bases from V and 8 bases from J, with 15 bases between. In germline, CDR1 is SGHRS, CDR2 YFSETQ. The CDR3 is CASSPAGGGGYTF. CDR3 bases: TGCGCCAGCAGCCCCGCGGGGGGTGGCGGCTACACCTTC.

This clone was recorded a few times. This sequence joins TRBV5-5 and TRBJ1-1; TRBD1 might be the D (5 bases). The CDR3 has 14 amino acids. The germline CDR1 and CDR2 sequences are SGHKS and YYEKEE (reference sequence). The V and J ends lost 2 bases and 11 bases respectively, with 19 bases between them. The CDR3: CASSFPSRARIAFF. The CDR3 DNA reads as TGTGCCAGCAGCTTCCCGAGCAGGGCGAGGATTGCTTTCTTT.

CDR3 bases: TGCGCCAGCAGAAAGGGTCTGAGACAGATGAACACTGAAGCTTTCTTT. It is translated as CASRKGLRQMNTEAFF. The rearrangement joins TRBV4-1 to TRBJ1-1; possibly TRBD1 for D (5 bases). The germline V gene has CDR1 MGHRA and CDR2 YSYEKL. The CDR3 has 16 residues. V lost 6 bases and J 0 bases, leaving 17 bases between the germline ends.

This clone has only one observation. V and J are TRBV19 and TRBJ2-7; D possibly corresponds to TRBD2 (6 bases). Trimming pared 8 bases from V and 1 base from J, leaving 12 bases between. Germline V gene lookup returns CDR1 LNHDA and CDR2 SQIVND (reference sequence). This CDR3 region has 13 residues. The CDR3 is CASASGVSYEQYF. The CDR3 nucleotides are TGTGCCAGTGCCTCGGGGGTTTCCTACGAGCAGTACTTC. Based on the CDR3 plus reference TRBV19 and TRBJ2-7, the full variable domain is DGGITQSPKYLFRKEGQNVTLSCEQNLNHDAMYWYRQDPGQGLRLIYYSQIVNDFQKGDIAEGYSVSREKKESFPLTVTSAQKNPTAFYLCASASGVSYEQYFGPGTRLTVT.

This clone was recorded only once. This CDR3 reads CASSRSGGGAYNEQFF. CDR3 bases: TGTGCCAGCAGTAGGAGCGGGGGGGGAGCCTACAATGAGCAGTTCTTC. The chain carries TRBV6-4 and TRBJ2-1; 10 nucleotides match TRBD2. Germline-derived CDR1 and CDR2 are MRHNA and SNTAGT. The CDR3 consists of 16 residues. Trimming at V came to 5 bases and at J to 2 bases, leaving 6 bases not matched to a gene.

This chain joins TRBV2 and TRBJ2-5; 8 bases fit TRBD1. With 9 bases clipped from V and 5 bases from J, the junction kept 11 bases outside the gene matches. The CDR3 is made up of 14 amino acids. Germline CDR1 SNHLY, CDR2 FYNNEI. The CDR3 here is CASQPTGGWETQYF. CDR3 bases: TGTGCCAGTCAACCCACAGGGGGATGGGAGACCCAGTACTTC.

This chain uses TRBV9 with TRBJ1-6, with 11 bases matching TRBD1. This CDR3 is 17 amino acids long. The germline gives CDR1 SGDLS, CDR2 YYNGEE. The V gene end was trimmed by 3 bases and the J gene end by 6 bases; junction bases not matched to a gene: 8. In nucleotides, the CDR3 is TGTGCCAGCAGCGCCTTGCCCGGGACAGGGGGTAATTCACCCCTCCACTTT. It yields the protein CASSALPGTGGNSPLHF.